The 10 T cell receptor beta chains reported below all come from one sample, sequenced in a study of T cell responses to AZD1222 COVID-19 vaccine. The repertoire was sequenced with immunoSEQ multiplex PCR; TCRdb's copy has only in-frame clones and lacks some. Of about 120,000 clones listed, approximately 86% are singletons. This specimen was peripheral blood, taken 28 days after the second AZD1222 dose. The receptor set was obtained from an adult who received the AZD1222 COVID-19 vaccine.

This clone occurred a few times. This chain uses TRBV28 with TRBJ1-2, with 8 nucleotides matching TRBD1. The V segment lost 9 bases and the J segment 7 bases; nucleotides outside the gene matches: 13. Germline V gene lookup returns CDR1 MDHEN and CDR2 SYDVKM. CDR3 length: 14 residues. In nucleotides, the CDR3 is TGTGCCAGTTTGTTGGACAGGGTTGACCGTGGCTACACCTTC. It codes for CASLLDRVDRGYTF.

The chain has TRBV19 and TRBJ1-5; D is unresolved. The germline V gene has CDR1 LNHDA and CDR2 SQIVND (reference sequence). The CDR3 spans 10 residues. Trimming removed 8 bases from V and 9 bases from J, with 8 bases in between. The CDR3 is CASGRLPQHF. CDR3 in DNA: TGTGCCAGTGGCCGATTGCCCCAGCATTTT.

The V and J genes are TRBV10-2 and TRBJ2-2; a weak D match, TRBD2 (6 bases). The CDR3 has 11 amino acids. Trimming removed 6 bases at V and 7 bases at J, with 6 bases between. The germline CDR1 and CDR2 sequences are WSHSY and SAAADI. This chain's CDR3 is CASRGGGELFF. The CDR3 bases are TGCGCCAGCAGGGGGGGCGGGGAGCTGTTTTTT.

The chain employs TRBV11-2 and TRBJ2-7, with a possible D match to TRBD1 (5 bases). The CDR3 loop spans 15 amino acids. Trimming stripped 0 bases from V and 4 bases from J, with 13 bases between. Germline V gene sequence: CDR1 SGHAT, CDR2 FQNNGV. CDR3 sequence reads: CASSLEFGQGYEQYF. The CDR3 DNA follows: TGTGCCAGCAGCTTAGAATTCGGACAAGGGTACGAGCAGTACTTC.

The J gene is TRBJ2-7, the V gene TRBV7-2; TRBD1 matches at 7 bases. V lost 4 bases to trimming and J lost 2 bases; unmatched junction nucleotides: 5. CDR1 is SGHTA and CDR2 is FQGNSA in the germline V gene. There are 14 residues in the CDR3. The CDR3 loop is CASSSGDRAYEQYF. The CDR3 bases are TGTGCCAGCAGCTCCGGGGACAGAGCCTACGAGCAGTACTTC.

V and J are TRBV19 and TRBJ1-5; D not certain. The germline V gene encodes CDR1 LNHDA and CDR2 SQIVND (reference sequence). This CDR3 region has 15 residues. V shed 6 bases and J shed 4 bases, with 16 bases lying between them. The CDR3 spells CASSHIREGNQPQHF. The CDR3 bases are TGTGCCAGTAGCCACATTAGGGAAGGGAATCAGCCCCAGCATTTT.

V and J are TRBV5-5 and TRBJ2-2; 10 bases line up with TRBD2. Germline V CDR1 and CDR2: SGHKS, YYEKEE (reference sequence). The CDR3 sequence is 17 residues long. J was trimmed by 1 base and V by 3 bases; bases with no gene match: 6. CDR3 amino acids: CASSSMGLARNTGELFF. DNA for the CDR3: TGTGCCAGCAGCTCGATGGGACTAGCGAGGAACACCGGGGAGCTGTTTTTT.

The chain uses TRBV18 and TRBJ1-3; TRBD1 is a possible D gene (5 bases). CDR1 KGHSH and CDR2 LQKENI come from the germline V gene. The CDR3 runs to 16 residues. Trimming removed 3 bases from V and 0 bases from J, with 12 bases in between. The CDR3 nucleotides are TGTGCCAGCTCACCCCGGGACGCCATCTCTGGAAACACCATATATTTT. This translates into CASSPRDAISGNTIYF. Full variable domain (rest looked up from reference TRBV18 and TRBJ1-3): NAGVMQNPRHLVRRRGQEARLRCSPMKGHSHVYWYRQLPEEGLKFMVYLQKENIIDESGMPKERFSAEFPKEGPSILRIQQVVRGDSAAYFCASSPRDAISGNTIYFGEGSWLTVV.

The genes are TRBV9 and TRBJ1-1; no clear D gene. The germline V and J ends were trimmed by 4 bases and 1 base, with 11 bases remaining between them. Germline CDR1 is SGDLS and CDR2 is YYNGEE. The CDR3 has 14 residues. The CDR3 loop reads CASSQTGKNTEAFF. The CDR3 coding sequence is TGTGCCAGCAGCCAAACGGGAAAGAACACTGAAGCTTTCTTT.

The rearrangement joins TRBV28 to TRBJ1-5; possible D gene TRBD1, 6 bases. The CDR3 loop spans 14 amino acids. The V end was cut by 2 bases, the J end by 8 bases, with 13 bases between. Germline V CDR1 and CDR2: MDHEN, SYDVKM. CDR3 loop: CASSLVQGSKPQHF. The CDR3 DNA follows: TGTGCCAGCAGTTTAGTCCAGGGGTCGAAGCCCCAGCATTTT.